The next 8 T cell receptor beta chains were all read from a single sample in a study of early T cells in non-severe SARS-CoV-2 infection. TCRdb redid the calling of the 5' RACE reads with MiXCR, one entry per CDR3 protein. The sample has tens of thousands of distinct CDR3 sequences; approximately 13% are singletons. The sequenced sample was whole blood. These receptors originate from an adult who was a healthcare worker with PCR-confirmed SARS-CoV-2 infection or an uninfected control (not recorded which).

This clonotype was observed many times. The genes are TRBV7-6 and TRBJ2-2, with D hard to call. The CDR3 loop spans 14 amino acids. Per germline, CDR1 SGHVS and CDR2 FNYEAQ. Trimming shortened V by 1 base and J by 4 bases, and 7 bases separated the two germline ends. The CDR3, as DNA: TGTGCCAGCAGCTTAGGGGTCCCCACCGGGGAGCTGTTTTTT. It codes for CASSLGVPTGELFF.

In this sample, this clonotype turned up many times. The chain couples TRBV7-9 to TRBJ2-1; 7 nucleotides align to TRBD1. Losses at the gene ends were 3 bases for V and 6 bases for J; bases not matched to a gene: 2. CDR1 SEHNR and CDR2 FQNEAQ come from the germline V gene (reference sequence). The CDR3 contains 13 residues. The CDR3 DNA reads TGTGCCAGCAGCTTGACAGGGATCAATGAGCAGTTCTTC. The encoded protein is CASSLTGINEQFF. The complete variable domain, with remaining parts taken from reference TRBV7-9 and TRBJ2-1, reads DTGVSQNPRHKITKRGQNVTFRCDPISEHNRLYWYRQTLGQGPEFLTYFQNEAQLEKSRLLSDRFSAERPKGSFSTLEIQRTEQGDSAMYLCASSLTGINEQFFGPGTRLTVL.

This clonotype occurred many times. The V gene is TRBV24-1, the J gene TRBJ1-2; possible D gene TRBD1, 5 bases. The CDR3 spans 14 residues. Trimming took 10 bases from V and 5 from J, leaving 19 bases between them. CDR1 and CDR2 from the germline V gene are KGHDR and SFDVKD. The CDR3 nucleotides read TGTGCCACATCGGGACCGGGTTTGGCGTATGGCTACACCTTC. It is translated as CATSGPGLAYGYTF.

This clonotype was recorded at least ten times. The rearrangement joins TRBV6-5 to TRBJ2-2; a weak D match, TRBD2 (6 bases). The V end was cut by 0 bases, the J end by 4 bases, with 9 bases between. CDR3 length equals 15 residues. Germline CDR1 and CDR2: MNHEY and SVGAGI. The CDR3 here is CASSYSRGATGELFF. Here the CDR3 DNA reads TGTGCCAGCAGTTACTCGCGGGGAGCCACCGGGGAGCTGTTTTTT.

This chain uses TRBV6-1 with TRBJ2-1, with a weak D call TRBD2 (6 bases). Germline assignment: CDR1 MNHNS and CDR2 SASEGT. The CDR3 length is 16 residues. The V gene lost 1 base and the J gene lost 4 bases, with 14 bases spanning the gap. The CDR3: CASSEGNSGWYNEQFF. CDR3 nucleotide sequence: TGTGCCAGCAGTGAAGGTAATAGCGGTTGGTACAATGAGCAGTTCTTC.

This clonotype was seen more than once but under ten times. The chain employs TRBV12-3 or TRBV12-4 and TRBJ2-1, with D tentatively TRBD2 (6 bases). V was clipped by 5 bases and J by 10 bases, with 21 bases between them. The CDR3 consists of 15 residues. CDR3 protein: CASSPEGQVMREQFF. CDR3 bases: TGTGCCAGCAGTCCGGAGGGGCAGGTCATGAGGGAGCAGTTCTTC.

This chain connects TRBV30 to TRBJ2-7; D is uncertain. Trimming removed 0 bases from V and 4 bases from J, with 4 bases in between. In germline, CDR1 is GTSNPN, CDR2 SVGIG (reference sequence). This CDR3 has 11 amino acids. The chain's CDR3 is CAWSVRYEQYF. The CDR3 nucleotides read TGTGCCTGGAGTGTACGTTACGAGCAGTACTTC. Full variable domain (outside the CDR3, taken from reference TRBV30 and TRBJ2-7): SQTIHQWPATLVQPVGSPLSLECTVEGTSNPNLYWYRQAAGRGLQLLFYSVGIGQISSEVPQNLSASRPQDRQFILSSKKLLLSDSGFYLCAWSVRYEQYFGPGTRLTVT.

The chain has TRBV5-1 and TRBJ2-3, with 9 bases matching TRBD1. This CDR3 has 15 residues. V lost 6 bases and J lost 5; bases outside the gene matches: 10. CDR1 and CDR2 from the germline V gene are SGHRS and YFSETQ. The CDR3 nucleotides are TGCGCCAGCAAGGTTATAGGGACAGGGAAAGATACGCAGTATTTT. Its protein is CASKVIGTGKDTQYF.